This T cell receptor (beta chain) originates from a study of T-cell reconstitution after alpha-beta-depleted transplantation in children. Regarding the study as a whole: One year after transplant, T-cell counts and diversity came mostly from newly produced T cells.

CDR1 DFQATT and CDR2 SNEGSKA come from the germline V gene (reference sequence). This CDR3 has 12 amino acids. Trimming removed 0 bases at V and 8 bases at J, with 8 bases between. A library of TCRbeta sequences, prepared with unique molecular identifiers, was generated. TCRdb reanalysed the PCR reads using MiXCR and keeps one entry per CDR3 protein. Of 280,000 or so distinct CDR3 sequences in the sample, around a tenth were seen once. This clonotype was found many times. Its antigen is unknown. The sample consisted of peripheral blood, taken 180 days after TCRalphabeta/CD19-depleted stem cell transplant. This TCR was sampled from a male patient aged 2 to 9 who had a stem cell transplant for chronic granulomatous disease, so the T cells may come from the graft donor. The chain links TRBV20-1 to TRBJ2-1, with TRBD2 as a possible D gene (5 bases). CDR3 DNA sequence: TGCAGTGCTAGAGAGAAGGAGGATGAGCAGTTCTTC. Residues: CSAREKEDEQFF.